The rows below give T cell receptor beta chains drawn from one sample of a study of cytotoxic CD8 clonotypes in ibrutinib-treated CLL. Profiling relied on immunoSEQ multiplex PCR, and the TCRdb table lists in-frame clones only, not all of them. The data hold 110,000 to 150,000 clones, with 76% observed a single time. The sequenced sample was PBMCs, obtained after 24 months of ibrutinib treatment. These receptors all come from a human donor with chronic lymphocytic leukemia. CDR3s include the opening cysteine and the closing phenylalanine or tryptophan. The D gene is left open where the match is weak. The size field is filled for only some rows; it gives once, few, many or a size class.

clone_size	v_call	d_call	cdr3_length	j_call	cdr3_nt	cdr3_aa
few	TRBV11-2	NA	15	TRBJ2-7	NA	CASSLISGQGYEQYF
few	TRBV5-1	NA	13	TRBJ2-2	TGCGCCAGCAGCCCCCGGTCCGCCGGGGAGCTGTTTTTT	CASSPRSAGELFF
NA	TRBV7-9	TRBD2	12	TRBJ2-3	TGTGCCGGAAGCGGGGCCTCAGATACGCAGTATTTT	CAGSGASDTQYF
few	TRBV18	TRBD1	13	TRBJ2-5	TGTGCCACCGGGGGACAGGACCAAGAGACCCAGTACTTC	CATGGQDQETQYF
once	TRBV9	TRBD1	14	TRBJ1-1	TGTGCCAGCAGCACCGGACAGGGGAGCACTGAAGCTTTCTTT	CASSTGQGSTEAFF
NA	TRBV20-1	NA	11	TRBJ2-7	TGCAGTGCCCCCCGCGGCTACGAGCAGTACTTC	CSAPRGYEQYF
NA	TRBV2	TRBD1	15	TRBJ2-2	TGTGCCAGCAGCGTCCGACAGGGGAACACCGGGGAGCTGTTTTTT	CASSVRQGNTGELFF
NA	TRBV6-5	TRBD1	14	TRBJ1-1	TGTGCCAGCAGAAAGGGACAGGGGAGACCTGAAGCTTTCTTT	CASRKGQGRPEAFF
NA	TRBV28	NA	14	TRBJ2-6	TGTGCCAGCACTGGGGACTTTGGGGCCAACGTCCTGACTTTC	CASTGDFGANVLTF
NA	TRBV19	NA	14	TRBJ1-5	TGTGCCAGTAGTATAGATGGTCGGGCGGGGGCCCAGCATTTT	CASSIDGRAGAQHF
NA	TRBV7-9	NA	16	TRBJ1-4	TGTGCCAGCAGCTTCGAAGAGGACAGTGCCAATGAAAAACTGTTTTTT	CASSFEEDSANEKLFF
NA	TRBV28	NA	12	TRBJ2-3	TGTGCCAGCTGTATTGACCCAGATACGCAGTATTTT	CASCIDPDTQYF
once	TRBV4-1	NA	15	TRBJ2-1	TGCGCCAGCAGCCGGGACCAGAGCTCCTACAATGAGCAGTTCTTC	CASSRDQSSYNEQFF
many	TRBV6-5	TRBD2	15	TRBJ2-1	TGTGCCAGCAGTAACCTAGCGGGGACCTACAATGAGCAGTTCTTC	CASSNLAGTYNEQFF
NA	TRBV4-3	NA	16	TRBJ2-7	TGCGCCAGCAGCCAAGATTTGGCGGGGCCCTCCTACGAGCAGTACTTC	CASSQDLAGPSYEQYF
NA	TRBV7-2	NA	13	TRBJ2-1	TGTGCCAGCAGCTCGGGGGAGCCCAATGAGCAGTTCTTC	CASSSGEPNEQFF
NA	TRBV4-2	NA	16	TRBJ2-7	TGTGCCAGCAGCCAAGATGCCTCGGGGGCGGCCTACGAGCAGTACTTC	CASSQDASGAAYEQYF
NA	TRBV28	NA	14	TRBJ1-4	TGTGCCAGCAGTTTATCGGGGACTAATGAAAAACTGTTTTTT	CASSLSGTNEKLFF
NA	TRBV7-2	TRBD1	14	TRBJ1-5	TGTGCCAGCAGCTTAGGGCAGGGGGCCGAGCCCCAGCATTTT	CASSLGQGAEPQHF
NA	TRBV28	NA	15	TRBJ2-7	TGTGCCAGCAGTTCCTCCCAGGGGCGCTTGGACGAGCAGTACTTC	CASSSSQGRLDEQYF
NA	TRBV4-3	NA	15	TRBJ2-3	TGCGCCAGCAGCCAAGATGGAGGGGGCGCAGATACGCAGTATTTT	CASSQDGGGADTQYF
NA	TRBV18	NA	15	TRBJ2-7	TGTGCCAGCTCACCTCTCCGGGCAGCCGACTACGAGCAGTACTTC	CASSPLRAADYEQYF
NA	TRBV7-9	NA	13	TRBJ1-5	TGTGCCAGCAGCTCAACGGACGTTCAGCCCCAGCATTTT	CASSSTDVQPQHF
NA	TRBV29-1	NA	13	TRBJ1-2	TGCAGCGTTGAAACAGCCCTCTACTATGGCTACACCTTC	CSVETALYYGYTF
once	TRBV7-7	NA	14	TRBJ1-3	TGTGCCAGCAGCGTAGGGGGGCCTGGAAACACCATATATTTT	CASSVGGPGNTIYF
NA	TRBV29-1	TRBD1	13	TRBJ1-5	TGCAGCGTTACCCCAGGGGGCGGTCAGCCCCAGCATTTT	CSVTPGGGQPQHF
NA	TRBV9	NA	14	TRBJ1-5	TGTGCCAGCAGCGTAGAGCCCCTCGGTCAGCCCCAGCATTTT	CASSVEPLGQPQHF